Reported below is one T cell receptor beta chain. Mouse names are used for the genes. This specimen belongs to a study of tissue T cells after allogeneic stem cell transplantation. The protocol was immunoSEQ multiplex PCR, while the TCRdb copy is restricted to in-frame clones and leaves out a portion. The profile covers roughly 20,000 clones, with roughly three quarters appearing a single time and 0.41% taken by the ten largest. The receptor was derived from a female BALB/c mouse in good health. The mouse strain carries the MHC haplotype H2-d. The sample consisted of blood.

The sequenced part of the CDR3 DNA is TGTGGTGCTCCCCGGGACAGGGCGGGGAGTCAAAACACCTTGTAC. Translating gives CGAPRDRAGSQNTLY. The entire CDR3 protein reads CGAPRDRAGSQNTLYF. The chain has TRBV20 and TRBJ2-4; 9 bases align to TRBD1. The read gets to within 1 residue of the CDR3 end, and the germline J gene fills in the rest. Trimming cost V 5 bases and J 0 bases; bases outside gene matches: 9. Germline CDR1 and CDR2: GFQATS and STVNSAI. This CDR3 spans 16 amino acids.